The sequence of this T cell receptor beta chain was determined in a study of T cells in localized non-small cell lung cancer (dated by TCRdb to the early 2020s). Study-wide context: The study examined T cell repertoires in a few hundred patients with early-stage NSCLC and compared tumors with uninvolved tumor-adjacent lungs. The cohort was made up of a few hundred treatment-naive NSCLC patients whose localized lung tumors had been resected. A mean age of roughly 66 years was recorded for the NSCLC patients, of whom 129 were male and about a hundred were female.

The CDR3 numbers 12 residues from cysteine through phenylalanine. Of the read, only the CDR3 DNA is kept; its 36 bases are in frame from base 1. V is pared back by 6 bases and J by 8 bases, with 11 bases lying between the germline termini. The germline V gene encodes CDR1 MNHEY and CDR2 SVGAGI. Note on this clone: The specificity of this receptor is unknown. Per-base qualities were not stored, and no clone one base away is much larger.

At diagnosis, peripheral blood, uninvolved tumor-adjacent lung and tumor were collected and stored as a combination of fresh-frozen and FFPE material. For TCR repertoire profiling, blood samples were analyzed as peripheral blood mononuclear cells. The investigation overall reported the following: Uninvolved tumor-adjacent lung showed the highest T cell clonality, higher than tumor, which suggests more focused antigenic responses in the adjacent lung. Higher blood T cell density associated with longer overall survival, while higher adjacent-lung clonality associated with shorter survival. A median of approximately 53 of the top 100 tumor clones turned up in the paired uninvolved adjacent lung, and some 28 of those clones also ranked among the top 100 of that same adjacent lung. Because the study design was exploratory, TCR variables were selected using unadjusted p-values without false-discovery rate correction. Because multi-region sequencing of the tumors was not done, intratumor heterogeneity could not be ruled out.

TCR beta CDR3 regions were sequenced from DNA using the immunoSEQ Assay. From the authors' description of their analysis: T cell density was computed as TCR beta template counts normalized to usable DNA estimated by amplifying housekeeping genes. The preseqR package was used to estimate richness by extrapolating to 400,000 templates for PBMC samples and to 120,000 templates for tissue samples. Clonality was defined by subtracting Pielou's evenness from one. Tissue-enriched TCRs were identified by differential abundance testing using productive amino-acid clonotypes, minimum total count 5 and alpha 0.1. The Jaccard Index and the Morisita Overlap Index were used to quantify repertoire overlap between compartments. TCR beta CDR3s were clustered by GLIPH together with public tetramer-defined viral CDR3s, and at least three viral sequences plus V-gene enrichment were required for viral motifs. TCRdb limited this immuneACCESS table to in-frame rearrangements with V and J called. A share of clones is missing; checked studies link under half to unresolved V genes, and the rest is unexplained. Clone size and V and J calls were adopted from that table, with D and trimming inferred from the DNA. This sample has tens of thousands of clones in its table, and approximately 84% of those were observed once. Over 2.5% of the sample goes to the ten largest clones.

The clonotype comes from a man between 40 and 75 years old with stage I lung adenocarcinoma. The rearrangement joined TRBV6-5 to TRBJ2-1; the D element might be TRBD1 or TRBD2, as each aligns at 5 bases. Specimen: peripheral blood, collected before any cancer treatment. The bases are TGTGCCAGCAGGGGACGTAGCGATGAGCAGTTCTTC. It is translated as CASRGRSDEQFF.